One and the same sample provided the 10 T cell receptor beta chains below, sequenced in a study of CD8 T cells in ankylosing spondylitis. MiXCR was run by TCRdb on the 5' RACE reads, yielding one entry per CDR3 protein. This table holds under 200,000 distinct CDR3 sequences, 13% found once. Sequences were obtained from blood, either unsorted or a sorted T cell fraction (not recorded which). The receptor set was obtained from a female donor with ankylosing spondylitis or in good health (not recorded which).

This clonotype was detected ten times or more. The rearrangement uses TRBV6-5 and TRBJ2-7; D is undetermined. The CDR3 is 14 amino acids. Germline V gene data show CDR1 as MNHEY and CDR2 as SVGAGI. Trimming shortened V by 2 bases and J by 3 bases, and 11 bases separated the two germline ends. The CDR3 DNA reads TGTGCCAGCAGTTACAATTCACTGGGCTACGAGCAGTACTTC. Its translation: CASSYNSLGYEQYF.

This clonotype was recorded many times. The chain links TRBV12-3 or TRBV12-4 to TRBJ2-4; 10 positions match TRBD2. The trim removed 6 bases at V and 5 bases at J, leaving 4 bases unmatched. The CDR3 sequence is 14 residues long. The CDR3 region is CASRTGLAENIQYF. DNA for the CDR3: TGTGCCAGCAGAACAGGACTAGCGGAAAACATTCAGTACTTC.

With regard to this clonotype: This may come from a read error, since a much larger clone is one base off. The limits of the CDR3 on the DNA are not certain, so only TCRdb's listed CDR3 is given. The rearrangement links TRBV28 to TRBJ1-1. Germline values: CDR1 MDHEN, CDR2 SYDVKM. The CDR3 extends over 15 residues, inclusive of both ends. CDR3: CASTRVGWGNTEVFF.

In this sample, this clonotype turned up many times. This chain connects TRBV2 to TRBJ2-1; D possibly corresponds to TRBD1 (6 bases). The CDR3 covers 13 residues. Germline CDR1 is SNHLY and CDR2 is FYNNEI. The V gene lost 6 bases and the J gene lost 7 bases, with 13 bases spanning the gap. Here the CDR3 reads CASRQGLGNEQFF. The CDR3 DNA is TGTGCCAGCAGACAGGGCCTAGGAAATGAGCAGTTCTTC.

The rearrangement links TRBV2 to TRBJ2-7, with D unresolved. Trimming shortened V by 4 bases and J by 5 bases, and 15 bases separated the two germline ends. The V gene's germline CDR1 is SNHLY and CDR2 FYNNEI. CDR3 length: 14 amino acids. CDR3 bases: TGTGCCAGCAGTGTCGGACCCGGGCTGGACGAGCAGTACTTC. Residues: CASSVGPGLDEQYF.

At least ten counts were recorded for this clonotype. The gene calls are TRBV5-1 and TRBJ1-4; D ambiguous. Trimming pared 1 base from V and 3 bases from J, leaving 7 bases between. Germline loops: CDR1 SGHRS, CDR2 YFSETQ. CDR3 length: 14 residues. CDR3 nucleotide sequence: TGCGCCAGCAGCTTGAGCGGGGCTAATGAAAAACTGTTTTTT. It codes for CASSLSGANEKLFF.

This clonotype has at least ten counts. V gene TRBV12-3 or TRBV12-4 combines with J gene TRBJ2-3, with a weak D call TRBD2 (5 bases). V lost 3 bases and J lost 6, with 13 bases in between. The CDR3 extends over 14 amino acids. CDR3 loop: CASSFGLEADTQYF. Written as DNA, the CDR3 is TGTGCCAGCAGTTTCGGACTGGAAGCGGATACGCAGTATTTT.

This clonotype came up a few times. The chain recombines TRBV9 with TRBJ1-3; D unclear. The germline CDR1 and CDR2 sequences are SGDLS and YYNGEE. This CDR3 region has 15 residues. V lost 4 bases and J 1 base, leaving 12 bases between the germline ends. CDR3 nucleotide sequence: TGTGCCAGCAGCATCAGTGGAGGTTCTGGAAACACCATATATTTT. This sequence encodes CASSISGGSGNTIYF.

The J gene is TRBJ2-5, the V gene TRBV7-2; TRBD1 is a possible D gene (5 bases). Trimming shortened V by 3 bases and J by 2 bases, and 16 bases separated the two germline ends. Germline CDR1 and CDR2: SGHTA and FQGNSA. The CDR3 is 16 residues long. The CDR3 here is CASSFQGASKQETQYF. CDR3 sequence (DNA): TGTGCCAGCAGCTTTCAAGGGGCTTCGAAACAAGAGACCCAGTACTTC.

This clonotype was counted at least ten times. The chain couples TRBV11-1 to TRBJ1-5; no firm D call. There are 18 residues in the CDR3. The germline V and J ends were trimmed by 2 bases and 7 bases, with 24 bases remaining between them. CDR1 is SGHAT, CDR2 FQDESV, per germline (reference sequence). The CDR3 region is CASSLFINGRQSSQPQHF. The CDR3 DNA sequence: TGTGCCAGCAGCTTATTCATAAACGGGCGTCAGTCTTCACAGCCCCAGCATTTT.